These 3 T cell receptor beta chains were sequenced from one sample in a study of cytotoxic CD8 clonotypes in ibrutinib-treated CLL. Assay used: immunoSEQ multiplex PCR; TCRdb lists only in-frame clones, some missing. Among fewer than 400,000 clones listed, roughly 71% were seen once. Here the sequenced sample was PBMCs, taken after 36 months of ibrutinib treatment. These receptors all stem from a human donor with chronic lymphocytic leukemia.

This sequence joins TRBV4-1 and TRBJ2-7, with TRBD1 matching 10 bases. Unmatched junction bases numbered 13, after V lost 0 bases and J lost 2 bases. CDR1 and CDR2 from the germline V gene are MGHRA and YSYEKL. This CDR3 has 19 amino acids. The CDR3 is CASSQESSLPGTGAYEQYF. CDR3 in DNA: TGCGCCAGCAGCCAAGAAAGCTCGCTCCCCGGGACAGGGGCCTACGAGCAGTACTTC.

This rearrangement joins TRBV7-9 to TRBJ2-2; possibly TRBD1 or TRBD2 for D (5 bases each). Trimming shortened V by 4 bases and J by 4 bases, and 16 bases separated the two germline ends. Germline CDR1 SEHNR, CDR2 FQNEAQ (reference sequence). There are 16 residues in the CDR3. The CDR3 protein is CASSSPRGQGTGELFF. The CDR3 DNA reads as TGTGCCAGCAGCTCCCCCCGAGGGCAGGGCACCGGGGAGCTGTTTTTT.

This chain links TRBV4-1 with TRBJ2-7; TRBD1 is a possible D gene (5 bases). V lost 5 bases to trimming and J lost 2 bases, with 10 bases between them. Germline values: CDR1 MGHRA, CDR2 YSYEKL. CDR3 length: 13 amino acids. This CDR3 is CASSMRQTYEQYF. The CDR3 DNA reads TGCGCCAGCAGCATGCGACAGACCTACGAGCAGTACTTC.